The 25 T cell receptor beta chains given below trace back to one sample, sequenced in a study of blood T cell repertoires in COVID-19. Clones were sequenced by immunoSEQ multiplex PCR, and TCRdb holds only the in-frame ones, with some missing. Among 250,000 to 350,000 clones listed, over 85% were seen once. The sample was PBMCs or T cells enriched from blood (not recorded which). The receptors shown here come from a man between 60 and 75 years old who had recovered from COVID-19.

By proportion, this clone is medium-sized. This chain uses TRBV4-2 with TRBJ2-2, with a possible D match to TRBD1 (5 bases). The germline V gene encodes CDR1 LGHNA and CDR2 YNFKEQ. This CDR3 comprises 14 residues. Trimming took off 1 base at V and 5 bases at J, with 8 bases between the two ends. The CDR3 sequence is CASSQGGETGELFF. Written as DNA, the CDR3 is TGTGCCAGCAGCCAAGGGGGCGAAACCGGGGAGCTGTTTTTT.

This rearrangement joins TRBV7-2 to TRBJ2-5; 7 positions match TRBD2. The V gene's germline CDR1 is SGHTA and CDR2 FQGNSA. Trimming cost V 1 base and J 7 bases; bases outside gene matches: 12. The CDR3 sequence is 16 residues long. In DNA form, the CDR3 reads TGTGCCAGCAGCTTAGAGCGGACCTGGGGGAGGGGGACCCAGTACTTC. Translated, it gives CASSLERTWGRGTQYF.

The chain carries TRBV29-1 and TRBJ1-5; D is undetermined. The CDR3 spans 13 residues. Trimming took off 3 bases at V and 1 base at J, with 7 bases between the two ends. The germline V gene encodes CDR1 SQVTM and CDR2 ANQGSEA. CDR3 protein: CSVEVGSNQPQHF. CDR3 DNA: TGCAGCGTTGAGGTCGGGAGCAATCAGCCCCAGCATTTT.

Worth noting for this clone: This CDR3 is also generated by other DNA sequences in the sample. The rearrangement uses TRBV18 and TRBJ1-4; 8 nucleotides line up with TRBD1. Germline lookup yields CDR1 KGHSH and CDR2 LQKENI. The CDR3 is made up of 14 amino acids. V trimming: 3 bases; J trimming: 7 bases; junction bases outside the gene matches: 4. CDR3 nucleotides: TGTGCCAGCTCACCCGGACAGGGCGGTGAAAAACTGTTTTTT. Translating gives CASSPGQGGEKLFF.

This chain joins TRBV10-3 and TRBJ1-1; TRBD1 might be the D (5 bases). The germline CDR1 and CDR2 sequences are ENHRY and SYGVKD. Trimming stripped 5 bases from V and 7 bases from J, with 17 bases between. The CDR3 has 14 residues. CDR3 nucleotides: TGTGCCATCAGTATGACAGATGGGGGGGTTGAAGCTTTCTTT. Residues: CAISMTDGGVEAFF.

This clone occurred once. The chain couples TRBV19 to TRBJ1-6, with 9 bases fitting TRBD1. Germline values: CDR1 LNHDA, CDR2 SQIVND (reference sequence). Trimming removed 6 bases from V and 4 bases from J; junction bases left unmatched: 7. There are 16 residues in the CDR3. The CDR3 sequence is CASRDRDRAYNSPLHF. The CDR3, as DNA: TGTGCCAGTAGAGACCGGGACAGGGCATATAATTCACCCCTCCACTTT.

The V gene is TRBV27, the J gene TRBJ1-5; no firm D call. The CDR3 is 14 residues long. V lost 2 bases and J 5 bases, leaving 10 bases between the germline ends. Germline V gene sequence: CDR1 MNHEY, CDR2 SMNVEV (reference sequence). The CDR3 is CASSLKRADQPQHF. The CDR3 DNA reads as TGTGCCAGCAGTTTAAAGAGGGCTGATCAGCCCCAGCATTTT.

This chain links TRBV11-2 with TRBJ1-6; 7 nucleotides agree with TRBD1. Germline V gene sequence: CDR1 SGHAT, CDR2 FQNNGV. Trimming cost V 6 bases and J 5 bases; bases outside gene matches: 4. The CDR3 length is 14 residues. CDR3 region: CASRQGGNNSPLHF. CDR3 DNA sequence: TGTGCCAGCAGGCAAGGGGGCAATAATTCACCCCTCCACTTT.

This clone was detected ten times or more. This sequence joins TRBV7-2 and TRBJ2-2; D uncertain. Trimming took 4 bases from V and 0 from J, leaving 9 bases between them. Germline V gene sequence: CDR1 SGHTA, CDR2 FQGNSA. The CDR3 consists of 15 residues. CDR3 sequence: CASSSTPPNTGELFF. Written as DNA, the CDR3 is TGTGCCAGCAGCTCAACTCCACCGAACACCGGGGAGCTGTTTTTT.

The J gene is TRBJ2-5, the V gene TRBV29-1; D remains ambiguous. V was trimmed by 1 base and J by 5 bases, leaving 11 bases between them. The length of the CDR3 is 13 residues. The germline V gene has CDR1 SQVTM and CDR2 ANQGSEA. The CDR3 reads CSVEGDLEETQYF. The CDR3, as DNA: TGCAGCGTTGAAGGTGATTTAGAGGAGACCCAGTACTTC.

The rearrangement joins TRBV27 to TRBJ2-7; 8 bases align to TRBD1. CDR1 is MNHEY, CDR2 SMNVEV, per germline (reference sequence). The V and J ends lost 5 bases and 3 bases, in that order; junction bases with no gene match: 6. The CDR3 sequence is 14 residues long. CDR3 sequence: CASSARQGLYEQYF. DNA for the CDR3: TGTGCCAGCAGTGCACGACAGGGGCTCTACGAGCAGTACTTC.

The genes are TRBV6-5 and TRBJ1-1, with 8 bases matching TRBD1. Trimming cost V 6 bases and J 4 bases; bases outside gene matches: 10. Germline loops: CDR1 MNHEY, CDR2 SVGAGI. This CDR3 comprises 15 residues. This CDR3 is CASSTGGWPSTEAFF. The CDR3 DNA reads as TGTGCCAGCAGCACAGGGGGATGGCCGTCCACTGAAGCTTTCTTT.

This clone was recorded once. The genes are TRBV7-9 and TRBJ2-7; D unresolved. The CDR3 spans 14 residues. V shed 5 bases and J shed 2 bases, with 13 bases lying between them. The germline V gene encodes CDR1 SEHNR and CDR2 FQNEAQ (reference sequence). In DNA, the CDR3 is TGTGCCAGCAGCAAAGGGCCAGATCCCTACGAGCAGTACTTC. Residues: CASSKGPDPYEQYF.

V is TRBV28 and J is TRBJ1-1; no clear D. V was trimmed by 5 bases and J by 4 bases, leaving 17 bases between them. This CDR3 is 15 amino acids long. The germline V gene encodes CDR1 MDHEN and CDR2 SYDVKM. CDR3 in amino acids: CASSPLGRWTTEAFF. Written as DNA, the CDR3 is TGTGCCAGCAGTCCCCTGGGGAGATGGACCACTGAAGCTTTCTTT.

The gene calls are TRBV19 and TRBJ1-1; TRBD1 aligns across 8 bases. This CDR3 comprises 13 residues. CDR1 and CDR2 from the germline V gene are LNHDA and SQIVND (reference sequence). V dropped 6 bases and J dropped 1; count of bases not matched to a gene: 1. This CDR3 is CASRGQGNTEAFF. CDR3 sequence (DNA): TGTGCCAGTAGAGGACAGGGGAACACTGAAGCTTTCTTT. Supplemented by reference TRBV19 and TRBJ1-1, the full variable domain reads DGGITQSPKYLFRKEGQNVTLSCEQNLNHDAMYWYRQDPGQGLRLIYYSQIVNDFQKGDIAEGYSVSREKKESFPLTVTSAQKNPTAFYLCASRGQGNTEAFFGQGTRLTVV.

The J gene is TRBJ2-1, the V gene TRBV6-5; 8 bases fit TRBD2. The CDR3 spans 15 residues. Germline V CDR1 and CDR2: MNHEY, SVGAGI. The ends lost 2 bases at V and 10 bases at J; junction bases unmatched: 10. CDR3 bases: TGTGCCAGCAGTTACACGGGACTAGGGGCTCGGGAGCAGTTCTTC. Encoded protein: CASSYTGLGAREQFF.

CDR3 region: CASSLTGAGELFF. The CDR3 DNA reads TGTGCCAGCAGTTTGACAGGGGCCGGGGAGCTGTTTTTT. The chain combines TRBV27 with TRBJ2-2; 8 bases line up with TRBD1. Germline V gene sequence: CDR1 MNHEY, CDR2 SMNVEV (reference sequence). Trimming at V came to 3 bases and at J to 6 bases, leaving 0 bases not matched to a gene. CDR3 length: 13 amino acids.

Only one count was recorded for this clone. The chain is built from TRBV24-1 and TRBJ2-5; 8 bases line up with TRBD1. Germline lookup yields CDR1 KGHDR and CDR2 SFDVKD. CDR3 length equals 15 residues. Unmatched junction bases numbered 13, after V lost 1 base and J lost 13 bases. CDR3 sequence reads: CATSDFTGTGRNLYF. CDR3 bases: TGTGCCACCAGTGATTTTACCGGGACAGGACGTAATTTGTACTTC.

This chain connects TRBV7-6 to TRBJ2-1; no clear D. Germline lookup yields CDR1 SGHVS and CDR2 FNYEAQ. The V end was cut by 0 bases, the J end by 6 bases, with 12 bases between. This CDR3 contains 15 residues. The CDR3: CASSLAPTMSNEQFF. As DNA, the CDR3 is TGTGCCAGCAGCTTAGCTCCTACTATGAGCAATGAGCAGTTCTTC.

The chain is built from TRBV6-5 and TRBJ1-1, with 7 bases aligning to TRBD1. This CDR3 has 13 residues. Germline V gene data show CDR1 as MNHEY and CDR2 as SVGAGI. Germline trimming cut 6 bases from V and 6 bases from J; bases unmatched to any gene: 7. The CDR3 DNA reads as TGTGCCAGCAGCCGACAGGGAACGCCTGAAGCTTTCTTT. It encodes CASSRQGTPEAFF.

With respect to this clone: The sample holds other DNA sequences that translate to the same CDR3. The rearrangement links TRBV15 to TRBJ1-2, with 8 bases aligning to TRBD1. With 1 base clipped from V and 5 bases from J, the junction kept 6 bases outside the gene matches. CDR1 is LNHNV, CDR2 YYDKDF, per germline (reference sequence). The CDR3 is 15 residues long. CDR3 sequence (DNA): TGTGCCACCAGCAGAGGTGGACAGGGAAATTATGGCTACACCTTC. Translated, it gives CATSRGGQGNYGYTF.

This rearrangement joins TRBV19 to TRBJ1-4, with a possible D match to TRBD1 (5 bases). The CDR3 consists of 15 residues. Germline lookup yields CDR1 LNHDA and CDR2 SQIVND (reference sequence). Trimming shortened V by 0 bases and J by 7 bases, and 12 bases separated the two germline ends. This CDR3 reads CASSIDLGPGEKLFF. CDR3 DNA sequence: TGTGCCAGTAGTATAGATTTGGGGCCTGGTGAAAAACTGTTTTTT.

This chain links TRBV18 with TRBJ2-6; a weak D match, TRBD1 (5 bases). CDR3 length: 20 amino acids. The ends were cut back, 3 bases at V and 0 bases at J, with 21 bases in the middle. Germline CDR1 KGHSH, CDR2 LQKENI. The CDR3 DNA sequence: TGTGCCAGCTCACCGCAGGGATTGGCAGGTCGTTCCTCTGGGGCCAACGTCCTGACTTTC. This sequence encodes CASSPQGLAGRSSGANVLTF.

This clone was detected once. CDR3: CASSPGRGVSYGYTF. In DNA form, the CDR3 reads TGCGCCAGCAGCCCGGGGAGGGGGGTAAGCTATGGCTACACCTTC. The chain joins TRBV4-1 to TRBJ1-2; tentatively, D is TRBD1 (6 bases). CDR1 is MGHRA and CDR2 is YSYEKL in the germline V gene. The CDR3 covers 15 residues. Deletions cut 4 bases from V and 4 bases from J, with 16 bases between.

This rearrangement joins TRBV19 to TRBJ2-7; 12 bases fit TRBD1. Germline V gene lookup returns CDR1 LNHDA and CDR2 SQIVND (reference sequence). The V segment lost 6 bases and the J segment 4 bases; nucleotides outside the gene matches: 7. The CDR3 is made up of 15 amino acids. Here the CDR3 DNA reads TGTGCCAGTAGCACCCGGGACAGGGGGCTATACGAGCAGTACTTC. Translated: CASSTRDRGLYEQYF.